Sequencing of this T cell receptor beta chain was carried out in a study of human T cells and chemical hapten exposure. About the research overall: DPC 0.01% went on the upper back by patch test, with reading at 6 days.

TCRdb used MiXCR to reprocess the RACE reads, holding one entry per CDR3 protein. The table records over 300,000 distinct CDR3 sequences, roughly 5% of them present only once. At least ten counts were recorded for this clonotype. V was cut by 3 bases and J by 2 bases, with 9 bases left in between. Germline V lookup: CDR1 MNHNS, CDR2 SASEGT. The CDR3 is made up of 14 amino acids. Time point described: pre-sensitization, week 0. Treatment described: therapeutic diphenylcyclopropenone sensitization with weekly scalp DPC. Every donor had alopecia and was 18 to 70 years old; all were suitable for DPC. The specimen comprised whole blood, sampled in connection with sensitization to the hapten diphenylcyclopropenone (DPC). V usage is TRBV6-1 and J usage is TRBJ2-3; possible D gene TRBD1, 6 bases. The TCR was taken from a woman aged 45-59 years with alopecia areata. Some clones in this sample may be carry-over from other donors' samples. CDR3 in amino acids: CASSEDRHTDTQYF. Here the CDR3 DNA reads TGTGCCAGCAGTGAGGACAGACACACAGATACGCAGTATTTT.